The rows below give T cell receptor beta chains drawn from one sample of a study of cytomegalovirus exposure and HLA in healthy donors. Profiled with immunoSEQ multiplex PCR; TCRdb holds only in-frame clones, not every one. The data show some 170,000 clones, with 77% seen just once and roughly 3.6% held by the top ten. The sample consisted of PBMCs. The receptors stem from an older woman in good health and CMV-seropositive. Both conserved end residues are part of each CDR3. The D gene is left open where the match is weak. Some rows mark clone size as missing; the rest say once, few, many or name a class of expanded clone.

16	TRBV28	NA	TRBD2	TRBJ2-3	CASSFEAGEWTDTQYF	TGTGCCAGCAGTTTTGAGGCGGGAGAGTGGACAGATACGCAGTATTTT
18	TRBV4-3	NA	TRBD1	TRBJ1-5	CASSQAPGTGVGYQPQHF	TGCGCCAGCAGCCAAGCCCCCGGGACAGGGGTGGGGTATCAGCCCCAGCATTTT
14	TRBV19	NA	NA	TRBJ2-7	CASSVGLASYEQYF	TGTGCCAGTAGTGTGGGACTGGCCTCCTACGAGCAGTACTTC
16	TRBV30	NA	TRBD2	TRBJ2-1	CAWSVGSLAGGNEQFF	TGTGCCTGGAGTGTAGGAAGTCTAGCGGGGGGCAATGAGCAGTTCTTC
12	TRBV30	NA	TRBD1	TRBJ1-1	CASDRENTEAFF	TGTGCCTCGGACAGGGAGAACACTGAAGCTTTCTTT
15	TRBV19	NA	TRBD1	TRBJ1-5	CASSIGQGYNQPQHF	TGTGCCAGTAGTATCGGACAGGGCTACAATCAGCCCCAGCATTTT
18	TRBV5-1	NA	NA	TRBJ1-4	CASSLGEHPSGTNEKLFF	TGCGCCAGCAGCTTGGGTGAGCATCCTTCGGGGACTAATGAAAAACTGTTTTTT
14	TRBV10-3	once	TRBD1	TRBJ2-7	CAIGLRGQTYEQYF	TGTGCCATTGGATTAAGGGGACAGACCTACGAGCAGTACTTC
13	TRBV4-1	NA	NA	TRBJ1-1	CASSNKLNTEAFF	TGCGCCAGCAGCAACAAACTGAACACTGAAGCTTTCTTT
16	TRBV4-3	NA	TRBD1	TRBJ2-7	CASSQEVRGMNYEQYF	TGCGCCAGCAGCCAAGAAGTCAGGGGGATGAACTACGAGCAGTACTTC
16	TRBV27	NA	TRBD1	TRBJ2-7	CASSRRLTGQGNEQYF	TGTGCCAGCAGCCGGAGGTTGACGGGACAGGGTAACGAGCAGTACTTC
18	TRBV9	NA	TRBD2	TRBJ2-1	CASSSSTSGRLFSNEQFF	TGTGCCAGCAGTTCTTCTACTAGCGGGAGGCTGTTTTCCAATGAGCAGTTCTTC
18	TRBV9	NA	TRBD2	TRBJ2-7	CASSGTPGLAGGPGEQYF	TGTGCCAGCAGCGGAACACCGGGACTAGCGGGAGGGCCGGGTGAGCAGTACTTC
14	TRBV5-1	once	NA	TRBJ1-2	CASSLGGLGDGYTF	TGCGCCAGCAGCTTGGGTGGATTGGGAGATGGCTACACCTTC
13	TRBV9	once	NA	TRBJ1-5	CASSPRSDQPQHF	TGTGCCAGCAGCCCCCGCTCGGATCAGCCCCAGCATTTT
15	TRBV18	NA	TRBD2	TRBJ2-1	CASSANDGLAVEQFF	TGTGCCAGCTCCGCAAACGACGGACTAGCGGTTGAGCAGTTCTTC
16	TRBV5-6	NA	NA	TRBJ1-1	CASSLEGPMGNTEAFF	TGTGCCAGCAGCTTGGAGGGGCCGATGGGGAACACTGAAGCTTTCTTT
11	TRBV20-1	few	NA	TRBJ2-1	CSARYYNEQFF	TGCAGTGCTAGATATTACAATGAGCAGTTCTTC
16	TRBV5-1	NA	NA	TRBJ2-7	CASSLAPAAVTYEQYF	TGCGCCAGCAGCTTGGCCCCTGCGGCGGTGACCTACGAGCAGTACTTC
16	TRBV5-4	NA	TRBD1	TRBJ2-3	CASSSGQGPMAGTQYF	TGTGCCAGCAGCTCGGGACAGGGGCCTATGGCGGGTACGCAGTATTTT
15	TRBV28	few	TRBD1	TRBJ1-6	CASSVPTGGSSPLHF	TGTGCCAGCAGTGTCCCGACAGGGGGAAGTTCACCCCTCCACTTT
13	TRBV29-1	NA	NA	TRBJ2-7	CSVEIRVGHEQYF	TGCAGCGTTGAAATCAGGGTGGGCCACGAGCAGTACTTC
14	TRBV11-2	NA	TRBD2	TRBJ2-4	CASSPRLATNSQYF	TGTGCCAGCAGCCCGAGACTAGCTACAAACAGTCAGTACTTC
14	TRBV27	few	TRBD1	TRBJ1-2	CASSQRDRAGGYTF	TGTGCCAGCAGTCAAAGGGACAGGGCGGGAGGCTACACCTTC
13	TRBV30	NA	TRBD1	TRBJ1-1	CAWSGGQYTEAFF	TGTGCCTGGAGTGGGGGACAGTACACTGAAGCTTTCTTT
16	TRBV27	NA	NA	TRBJ2-2	CASSFLGFPSAGELFF	TGTGCCAGCAGTTTCCTCGGGTTCCCGTCGGCCGGGGAGCTGTTTTTT
15	TRBV7-2	NA	TRBD2	TRBJ2-5	CASSLEGTNQETQYF	TGTGCCAGCAGTTTAGAGGGGACTAATCAAGAGACCCAGTACTTC
12	TRBV28	NA	NA	TRBJ1-2	CASSFSNYGYTF	TGTGCCAGCAGTTTTAGTAACTATGGCTACACCTTC
13	TRBV9	NA	TRBD1	TRBJ2-7	CASSGTGVGEQYF	TGTGCCAGCAGCGGGACAGGGGTTGGAGAGCAGTACTTC
14	TRBV27	NA	NA	TRBJ1-2	CASSFQGLTYGYTF	TGTGCCAGCAGTTTTCAGGGACTGACCTATGGCTACACCTTC
16	TRBV18	NA	TRBD2	TRBJ2-3	CASSPPSGRGTDTQYF	TGTGCCAGCTCACCTCCTAGCGGGAGAGGAACAGATACGCAGTATTTT
13	TRBV5-1	NA	NA	TRBJ2-7	CASSSEGGVEQYF	TGCGCCAGCAGCTCCGAGGGGGGGGTCGAGCAGTACTTC
16	TRBV10-3	NA	TRBD2	TRBJ2-2	CAISPRTSGAGGELFF	TGTGCCATCAGTCCCCGGACTAGCGGGGCGGGCGGGGAGCTGTTTTTT
14	TRBV2	few	NA	TRBJ2-1	CASRLHVSYNEQFF	TGTGCCTCTAGACTCCATGTCTCCTACAATGAGCAGTTCTTC
16	TRBV10-3	once	TRBD2	TRBJ2-1	CAIASGLGHSSYEQFF	TGTGCCATCGCTTCGGGACTAGGGCATAGTAGCTATGAGCAGTTCTTC
17	TRBV29-1	few	NA	TRBJ1-1	CSAKQRTDGIMNTEAFF	TGCAGCGCCAAACAAAGGACAGATGGGATTATGAACACTGAAGCTTTCTTT
15	TRBV30	NA	TRBD2	TRBJ2-7	CAWSAFLDGGYEQYF	TGTGCCTGGAGTGCATTCCTGGACGGGGGGTACGAGCAGTACTTC
15	TRBV5-1	NA	NA	TRBJ2-5	CASSFTGTFGETQYF	TGCGCCAGCAGCTTTACAGGGACGTTCGGGGAGACCCAGTACTTC
15	TRBV4-3	NA	NA	TRBJ2-1	CASSQGGTWYNEQFF	TGCGCCAGCAGCCAAGGGGGGACTTGGTACAATGAGCAGTTCTTC
13	TRBV7-2	NA	NA	TRBJ2-5	CASSYKRQETQYF	TGTGCCAGCAGCTATAAGCGGCAAGAGACCCAGTACTTC
15	TRBV6-1	NA	TRBD1	TRBJ2-7	CASSTTGSRGIEQYF	TGTGCCAGCAGTACGACAGGGTCTCGCGGAATCGAGCAGTACTTC
15	TRBV9	NA	TRBD2	TRBJ2-7	CASSPTSGGYHEQYF	TGTGCCAGCAGCCCAACTAGCGGGGGGTATCACGAGCAGTACTTC
14	TRBV5-1	NA	NA	TRBJ2-3	CASSLGVEADTQYF	TGCGCCAGCAGCTTGGGGGTAGAGGCAGATACGCAGTATTTT
13	TRBV7-6	NA	TRBD1	TRBJ1-5	CASSLDRGQPQHF	TGTGCCAGCAGCTTAGACAGGGGGCAGCCCCAGCATTTT
14	TRBV10-3	few	NA	TRBJ2-7	CAISAQVTRDEQYF	TGTGCCATCAGCGCCCAGGTTACTCGCGACGAGCAGTACTTC
15	TRBV28	NA	TRBD2	TRBJ2-3	CASSPHGEGADTQYF	TGTGCCAGCAGCCCTCACGGGGAGGGCGCAGATACGCAGTATTTT
15	TRBV27	NA	TRBD1	TRBJ2-7	CASSPQGTGGYEQYF	TGTGCCAGCAGTCCCCAGGGGACAGGTGGCTACGAGCAGTACTTC
15	TRBV10-3	NA	TRBD1	TRBJ1-2	CAISYTGGGDYGYTF	TGTGCCATCAGTTACACAGGGGGCGGGGACTATGGCTACACCTTC
13	TRBV19	once	NA	TRBJ2-7	CASSIGQSYEQYF	TGTGCCAGTAGTATAGGACAGTCCTACGAGCAGTACTTC
13	TRBV11-2	once	NA	TRBJ1-1	CASSSTGFTEAFF	TGTGCCAGCAGCTCCACAGGATTCACTGAAGCTTTCTTT
14	TRBV7-2	NA	TRBD2	TRBJ2-1	CASSLVLAVNEQFF	TGTGCCAGCAGCTTAGTACTAGCGGTGAATGAGCAGTTCTTC
15	TRBV2	NA	NA	TRBJ2-7	CASSEVSWETYEQYF	TGTGCCAGCAGTGAAGTTTCTTGGGAGACCTACGAGCAGTACTTC
12	TRBV29-1	few	NA	TRBJ2-4	CSVEWAENSQYF	TGCAGCGTTGAATGGGCAGAGAACAGTCAGTACTTC
15	TRBV7-9	NA	TRBD2	TRBJ2-5	CASSPLRRGGETQYF	TGTGCCAGCAGCCCCCTCAGGCGGGGAGGGGAGACCCAGTACTTC
15	TRBV28	NA	TRBD1	TRBJ1-5	CASSPLGQGGQPQHF	TGTGCCAGCAGTCCCCTGGGACAGGGAGGACAGCCCCAGCATTTT
13	TRBV29-1	NA	NA	TRBJ2-3	CSVEDPRTDTQYF	TGCAGCGTTGAAGATCCTCGCACAGATACGCAGTATTTT
14	TRBV6-6	NA	NA	TRBJ1-1	CASSYSRVGGEAFF	TGTGCCAGCAGTTACTCGAGGGTAGGGGGTGAAGCTTTCTTT